These 32 T cell receptor beta chains came from one sample sequenced in a study of T cells after yellow fever vaccination. TCRdb reanalysed the 5' RACE reads using MiXCR and keeps one entry per CDR3 protein. This sample has some 340,000 distinct CDR3 sequences, with approximately 12% found just once. The source was CD4+ T cells sorted from PBMCs, collected 45 days after the yellow fever booster vaccination. These TCRs come from a man younger than 35 who received the YFV17D yellow fever vaccine.

The chain combines TRBV1 with TRBJ2-7; TRBD1, the table's D call, lacks a check against the DNA. TRBV1 constitutes a pseudogene. This CDR3 has 16 amino acids. In nucleotides, the CDR3 is TGCACCAGCAGCCAAGATCGGGGCGGGGCGGCCTACGAGCAGTACTTC. Protein sequence: CTSSQDRGGAAYEQYF.

This clonotype was found a few times. The chain uses TRBV20-1 and TRBJ1-5, with D tentatively TRBD1 (6 bases). Germline-derived CDR1 and CDR2 are DFQATT and SNEGSKA (reference sequence). CDR3 length equals 13 residues. Deletions cut 4 bases from V and 3 bases from J, with 10 bases between. CDR3 in DNA: TGCAGTGCTATCAGGGGTTTCAATCAGCCCCAGCATTTT. Translation gives CSAIRGFNQPQHF.

In DNA form, the CDR3 reads TGTGCCAGCAGCCTTTCAGGGTCCTGGGCCGGGGAGCTGTTTTTT. It codes for CASSLSGSWAGELFF. This chain joins TRBV14 and TRBJ2-2; a possible D gene is TRBD1 (5 bases). V was clipped by 4 bases and J by 6 bases, with 15 bases between them. CDR1 is SGHDN, CDR2 FVKESK, per germline. The CDR3 is made up of 15 amino acids.

The V gene is TRBV10-2, the J gene TRBJ1-2; no reliable D call. Trimming left V 8 bases short and J 4 bases short, with 14 bases between. The CDR3 is 13 residues long. Germline V gives CDR1 WSHSY, CDR2 SAAADI. The CDR3 region has the DNA TGCGCCAGCCGGACGGTCCTAGGCTATGGCTACACCTTC. The encoded protein is CASRTVLGYGYTF.

This clonotype was seen a few times. The chain joins TRBV11-2 to TRBJ1-2, with unresolved D. Trimming pared 4 bases from V and 6 bases from J, leaving 15 bases between. This CDR3 comprises 14 residues. CDR1 and CDR2 from the germline V gene are SGHAT and FQNNGV. This CDR3 is CASSSPRGSHGYTF. For the CDR3, the DNA is TGTGCCAGCAGCTCCCCCAGAGGTAGCCATGGCTACACCTTC.

This chain joins TRBV18 and TRBJ1-6; D is perhaps TRBD1 (6 bases). Trimming took off 2 bases at V and 7 bases at J, with 12 bases between the two ends. CDR3 size: 15 residues. Germline-derived CDR1 and CDR2 are KGHSH and LQKENI. The CDR3 region has the DNA TGTGCCAGCTCACCAAGGACTACAGGGAATTCACCCCTCCACTTT. Its protein is CASSPRTTGNSPLHF.

This clonotype was recorded at least ten times. The rearrangement links TRBV24-1 to TRBJ2-5; no reliable D call. V lost 2 bases and J 5 bases, leaving 11 bases between the germline ends. This CDR3 spans 14 amino acids. Germline V gives CDR1 KGHDR, CDR2 SFDVKD. The CDR3 DNA follows: TGTGCCACCAGTGATTCCCTTTTGGGGGAGACCCAGTACTTC. Protein product: CATSDSLLGETQYF.

This clonotype was found a few times. V is TRBV5-1 and J is TRBJ1-6, with TRBD1 matching over 8 bases. Trimming removed 4 bases from V and 8 bases from J; junction bases left unmatched: 5. The germline V gene has CDR1 SGHRS and CDR2 YFSETQ. The CDR3 consists of 14 residues. The CDR3 protein is CASSDTGGDSPLHF. The DNA of the CDR3 is TGCGCCAGCAGCGATACAGGGGGGGATTCACCCCTCCACTTT.

This clonotype appeared many times. The chain has TRBV6-2 or TRBV6-3 and TRBJ1-1; D remains ambiguous. The germline CDR1 and CDR2 sequences are MNHEY and SVGEGT. The CDR3 is 12 residues long. V was trimmed by 9 bases and J by 2 bases, leaving 10 bases between them. Here the CDR3 DNA reads TGTGCCAGTTGCAGGCGAAACACTGAAGCTTTCTTT. Encoded protein: CASCRRNTEAFF.

The chain combines TRBV11-2 with TRBJ2-1; tentative D call: TRBD1 (6 bases). Germline V gene data show CDR1 as SGHAT and CDR2 as FQNNGV. Trimming took 1 base from V and 10 from J, leaving 14 bases between them. This CDR3 spans 14 amino acids. CDR3 sequence: CASSLAGGSGEQFF. DNA for the CDR3: TGTGCCAGCAGCTTAGCTGGGGGCTCGGGGGAGCAGTTCTTC.

This clonotype has a count of ten or more. J is TRBJ1-3 and V is TRBV7-9; 7 positions match TRBD1. The trim removed 6 bases at V and 2 bases at J, leaving 4 bases unmatched. This CDR3 contains 14 residues. Germline V gene data show CDR1 as SEHNR and CDR2 as FQNEAQ (reference sequence). In DNA form, the CDR3 reads TGTGCCAGCAGGTACAGGGGACCTGGAAACACCATATATTTT. It translates to CASRYRGPGNTIYF.

There are a few counts of this clonotype. The genes are TRBV5-4 and TRBJ1-1; D is ambiguous. V dropped 4 bases and J dropped 1 base, with 14 bases sitting between them. Per the germline V gene, CDR1 is SGHNT and CDR2 is YYREEE (reference sequence). There are 15 residues in the CDR3. In nucleotides, the CDR3 is TGTGCCAGCAGCACCGAAGGCAGAAGGAACACTGAAGCTTTCTTT. Encoded protein: CASSTEGRRNTEAFF.

The chain carries TRBV29-1 and TRBJ2-2; 7 nucleotides match TRBD1. Trimming removed 6 bases from V and 4 bases from J; junction bases left unmatched: 8. The CDR3 has 14 amino acids. The germline V gene has CDR1 SQVTM and CDR2 ANQGSEA. CDR3 residues: CSVRGAGGTGELFF. CDR3 bases: TGCAGCGTCCGAGGGGCAGGGGGCACCGGGGAGCTGTTTTTT.

This chain joins TRBV18 and TRBJ2-1, with 9 nucleotides matching TRBD2. Trimming removed 3 bases from V and 5 bases from J; junction bases left unmatched: 8. The CDR3 is 16 residues long. The V gene's germline CDR1 is KGHSH and CDR2 LQKENI. The CDR3 sequence: CASSPIIAGENNEQFF. The CDR3 coding sequence is TGTGCCAGCTCACCGATTATAGCGGGGGAGAACAATGAGCAGTTCTTC.

This clonotype has ten or more counts. CDR3 sequence reads: CASSFGPSGEDTQYF. CDR3 nucleotide sequence: TGTGCCAGCAGCTTTGGGCCCAGCGGGGAGGATACGCAGTATTTT. The chain has TRBV7-2 and TRBJ2-3, with 7 bases fitting TRBD2. Germline CDR1 SGHTA, CDR2 FQGNSA. J lost 6 bases, V lost 3 bases, and 9 bases had no gene match. The CDR3 consists of 15 residues.

The table lists this clonotype with a few counts. The J gene is TRBJ2-7, the V gene TRBV19, with D possibly TRBD2 on 5 matching bases. Trimming left V 5 bases short and J 1 base short, with 15 bases between. The CDR3 is made up of 15 amino acids. Germline lookup yields CDR1 LNHDA and CDR2 SQIVND (reference sequence). CDR3 coding DNA: TGTGCCAGTAGTGCCGAATTTCGGAGGTCCTACGAGCAGTACTTC. Translation gives CASSAEFRRSYEQYF.

This clonotype was counted between two and nine times. This chain joins TRBV19 and TRBJ1-5, with 10 bases aligning to TRBD1. This CDR3 contains 14 residues. V was pared by 10 bases and J by 2 bases, with 5 bases of the junction left unmatched. Looked up from germline, CDR1 is LNHDA and CDR2 is SQIVND (reference sequence). The CDR3 region is CATGGTGGNQPQHF. For the CDR3, the DNA is TGTGCCACCGGCGGGACAGGGGGCAATCAGCCCCAGCATTTT.

The V and J genes are TRBV15 and TRBJ2-1; D is undetermined. With 3 bases removed from V and 9 bases from J, the gap between germline ends came to 9 bases. There are 12 residues in the CDR3. CDR1 LNHNV and CDR2 YYDKDF come from the germline V gene (reference sequence). CDR3 in amino acids: CATSRALVEQFF. CDR3 nucleotide sequence: TGTGCCACCAGCAGGGCCCTTGTTGAGCAGTTCTTC.

The rearrangement joins TRBV5-1 to TRBJ2-5; D perhaps matches TRBD2 (6 bases). The germline gives CDR1 SGHRS, CDR2 YFSETQ. V was pared by 5 bases and J by 2 bases, with 13 bases between. This CDR3 contains 14 residues. The CDR3 sequence is CASRKGGAQETQYF. Here the CDR3 DNA reads TGCGCCAGCAGAAAGGGCGGGGCGCAAGAGACCCAGTACTTC.

The V call is TRBV5-1, the J call TRBJ2-2; a weak D match, TRBD1 (6 bases). The CDR3 consists of 13 residues. V was trimmed by 4 bases and J by 7 bases, leaving 11 bases between them. Looked up from germline, CDR1 is SGHRS and CDR2 is YFSETQ. CDR3 coding DNA: TGCGCCAGCAGCCCAGGGGTCAACGGGGAGCTGTTTTTT. Translation: CASSPGVNGELFF.

This clonotype showed up many times. V usage is TRBV18 and J usage is TRBJ1-1; the match to TRBD1 covers 8 bases. Per the germline V gene, CDR1 is KGHSH and CDR2 is LQKENI. This CDR3 has 16 residues. The J segment lost 3 bases and the V segment lost 3 bases, leaving 9 bases of the junction unmatched. The CDR3 DNA reads TGTGCCAGCTCACCTAACTCAGGGGGCTGGTACACTGAAGCTTTCTTT. Its protein is CASSPNSGGWYTEAFF.

In its sample, this clonotype was seen a few times. The genes are TRBV20-1 and TRBJ2-7, with D perhaps matching TRBD1 (6 bases). The CDR3 totals 12 residues. Germline V gives CDR1 DFQATT, CDR2 SNEGSKA (reference sequence). With 5 bases removed from V and 4 bases from J, the gap between germline ends came to 12 bases. The CDR3 reads CSAPGTQYEQYV. The CDR3 nucleotides are TGCAGTGCTCCCGGGACACAGTACGAGCAGTACGTC.

This clonotype was counted between two and nine times. The gene calls are TRBV7-9 and TRBJ2-7; D is possibly TRBD1 (5 bases). The germline gives CDR1 SEHNR, CDR2 FQNEAQ (reference sequence). The CDR3 runs 13 residues. The germline V and J ends were trimmed by 1 base and 5 bases, with 9 bases remaining between them. The CDR3 region is CASSLGQNNEQYV. DNA of the CDR3: TGTGCCAGCAGCTTAGGACAGAATAACGAGCAGTACGTC.

This clonotype was seen ten or more times. This chain links TRBV5-1 with TRBJ2-2; 8 nucleotides align to TRBD2. CDR1 SGHRS and CDR2 YFSETQ come from the germline V gene. This CDR3 contains 15 residues. V gave up 5 bases and J gave up 6 bases; unmatched junction bases: 9. The CDR3 DNA reads TGCGCCAGCAGTCTTCAGGCGGGGGGTCCCGGGGAGCTGTTTTTT. Its protein product is CASSLQAGGPGELFF.

This clonotype turned up a few times. V and J are TRBV7-3 and TRBJ2-3, with a tentative D call TRBD2 (5 bases). Trimming stripped 5 bases from V and 10 bases from J, with 16 bases between. This CDR3 comprises 13 residues. Germline V CDR1 and CDR2: SGHTA, FQGTGA. CDR3 in DNA: TGTGCCAGCAGCCAAAAAACTAGTGGCGCGCAGTATTTT. Translation: CASSQKTSGAQYF.

The chain carries TRBV12-3 or TRBV12-4 and TRBJ2-1; D is perhaps TRBD2 (6 bases). The CDR3 covers 15 residues. V shed 2 bases and J shed 4 bases, with 12 bases lying between them. In DNA form, the CDR3 reads TGTGCCAGCAGTTTAAGGCTAGCGAATTACAATGAGCAGTTCTTC. Amino acid sequence: CASSLRLANYNEQFF.

This chain connects TRBV7-3 to TRBJ2-3; 10 bases are shared with TRBD2. The CDR3 runs 17 residues. Trimming at V came to 5 bases and at J to 0 bases, leaving 8 bases not matched to a gene. Germline loops: CDR1 SGHTA, CDR2 FQGTGA. The CDR3 is CASSPGSGGTSTDTQYF. In nucleotides, the CDR3 is TGTGCCAGCAGCCCCGGTAGCGGGGGGACAAGCACAGATACGCAGTATTTT.

This rearrangement joins TRBV20-1 to TRBJ2-1; D is unresolved. This CDR3 is 13 amino acids long. Germline CDR1 reads DFQATT; CDR2 reads SNEGSKA (reference sequence). With 6 bases removed from V and 0 bases from J, the gap between germline ends came to 9 bases. CDR3 DNA sequence: TGCAGTGCGCGAGCGTACTCCTACAATGAGCAGTTCTTC. It codes for CSARAYSYNEQFF.

This chain links TRBV7-3 with TRBJ1-2, with 10 positions matching TRBD1. Unmatched junction bases numbered 19, after V lost 1 base and J lost 8 bases. Germline loops: CDR1 SGHTA, CDR2 FQGTGA. This CDR3 is 19 amino acids long. In DNA form, the CDR3 reads TGTGCCAGCAGCTTAAACGTGTCTGTTTGGGGACAGGGGAAAGGGGGCTACACCTTC. This gives the protein CASSLNVSVWGQGKGGYTF.

This clonotype has ten or more counts. The rearrangement uses TRBV5-5 and TRBJ2-4; D is undetermined. Germline CDR1 reads SGHKS; CDR2 reads YYEKEE (reference sequence). Trimming shortened V by 2 bases and J by 4 bases, and 10 bases separated the two germline ends. This CDR3 contains 14 residues. CDR3 loop: CASSLDSPKNIQYF. The CDR3 nucleotides are TGTGCCAGCAGCTTAGACTCCCCGAAAAACATTCAGTACTTC.

This clonotype has just a few counts. This rearrangement joins TRBV24-1 to TRBJ2-3; 7 positions agree with TRBD2. With 6 bases clipped from V and 1 base from J, the junction kept 6 bases outside the gene matches. This CDR3 is built from 15 residues. Germline V CDR1 and CDR2: KGHDR, SFDVKD. DNA of the CDR3: TGTGCCACCAGTAGGGCAAGCGGGGGCACAGATACGCAGTATTTT. As protein: CATSRASGGTDTQYF.

This clonotype was picked up many times. This chain connects TRBV5-1 to TRBJ2-7, with 7 bases lining up with TRBD1. The trim removed 2 bases at V and 3 bases at J, leaving 8 bases unmatched. CDR3 length: 15 amino acids. Germline CDR1 and CDR2: SGHRS and YFSETQ. CDR3 sequence reads: CASSFWAGGSYEQYF. The CDR3 nucleotides are TGCGCCAGCAGCTTTTGGGCAGGGGGTAGCTACGAGCAGTACTTC.